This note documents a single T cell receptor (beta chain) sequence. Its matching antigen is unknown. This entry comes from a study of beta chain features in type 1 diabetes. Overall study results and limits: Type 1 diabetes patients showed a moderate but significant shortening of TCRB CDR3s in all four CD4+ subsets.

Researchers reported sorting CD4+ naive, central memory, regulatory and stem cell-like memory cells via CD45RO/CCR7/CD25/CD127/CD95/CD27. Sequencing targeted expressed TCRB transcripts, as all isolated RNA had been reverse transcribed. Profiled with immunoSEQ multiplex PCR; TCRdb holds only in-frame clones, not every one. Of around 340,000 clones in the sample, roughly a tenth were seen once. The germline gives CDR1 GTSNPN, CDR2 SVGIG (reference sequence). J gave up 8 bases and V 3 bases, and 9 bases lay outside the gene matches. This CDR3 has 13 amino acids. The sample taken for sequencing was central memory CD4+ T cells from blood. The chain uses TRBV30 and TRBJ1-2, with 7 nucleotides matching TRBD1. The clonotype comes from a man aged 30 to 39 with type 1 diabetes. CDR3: CAWRATGVRGYTF. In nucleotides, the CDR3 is TGTGCCTGGAGAGCTACAGGGGTGAGAGGCTACACCTTC.